The next 21 T cell receptor beta chains were all read from a single sample in a study of Ad26.COV2.S vaccination and SARS-CoV-2 variants. Repertoires were generated with immunoSEQ multiplex PCR, while TCRdb's copy carries only in-frame clones and drops some. The sample lists about 440,000 clones; roughly 87% were seen once. Described treatment: some 19 received Ad26.COV2.S at low or high dose, single or two shots; roughly 5 received placebo; per-sample allocation not given. Following the first vaccine or placebo injection, samples were taken on day 63. The sequencing used peripheral blood, collected in a trial of Ad26.COV2.S vaccine versus placebo. Receptors were obtained from a person aged 18-65 years who received the Ad26.COV2.S COVID-19 vaccine or a placebo.

A note on this clone: Other DNA sequences of this sample code for an identical CDR3. The V call is TRBV24-1, the J call TRBJ2-1, with a tentative D call TRBD2 (6 bases). Germline V gene data show CDR1 as KGHDR and CDR2 as SFDVKD. The CDR3 loop spans 15 amino acids. Trimming took 4 bases from V and 0 from J, leaving 9 bases between them. The CDR3 bases are TGTGCCACCAGTGAAGGAGGGAGCTCCTACAATGAGCAGTTCTTC. It specifies CATSEGGSSYNEQFF.

The rearrangement uses TRBV7-9 and TRBJ2-2; D gene uncertain. The ends were cut back, 5 bases at V and 1 base at J, with 5 bases in the middle. Germline V gives CDR1 SEHNR, CDR2 FQNEAQ (reference sequence). CDR3 length equals 13 residues. CDR3 DNA sequence: TGTGCCAGCAGCCCCCTGAACACCGGGGAGCTGTTTTTT. This encodes CASSPLNTGELFF.

This clone was observed a single time. This chain joins TRBV7-9 and TRBJ1-4, with D possibly being TRBD1 (6 bases). From germline, CDR1 is SEHNR and CDR2 FQNEAQ (reference sequence). Trimming removed 2 bases at V and 0 bases at J, with 10 bases between. The CDR3 runs 16 residues. CDR3 loop: CASSLLDSPTNEKLFF. Here the CDR3 DNA reads TGTGCCAGCAGCTTATTGGACAGCCCAACTAATGAAAAACTGTTTTTT.

The chain is built from TRBV24-1 and TRBJ1-2; tentative D call: TRBD1 (5 bases). Germline values: CDR1 KGHDR, CDR2 SFDVKD. Trimming pared 5 bases from V and 2 bases from J, leaving 8 bases between. CDR3 length: 13 residues. The CDR3 sequence: CATSGGRNYGYTF. As DNA, the CDR3 is TGTGCCACCAGTGGGGGCAGGAACTATGGCTACACCTTC.

This rearrangement joins TRBV11-3 to TRBJ2-2; TRBD2 matches 8 bases. Germline CDR1 is SGHNT and CDR2 is YENEEA. V gave up 7 bases and J gave up 2 bases; unmatched junction bases: 3. The CDR3 sequence is 14 residues long. CDR3 loop: CASKLADNTGELFF. The CDR3 nucleotides read TGTGCCAGCAAACTAGCGGACAACACCGGGGAGCTGTTTTTT.

V and J are TRBV5-1 and TRBJ2-1, with TRBD2 identical over 11 bases. Germline CDR1 and CDR2: SGHRS and YFSETQ. The J segment lost 7 bases and the V segment lost 0 bases, leaving 9 bases of the junction unmatched. This CDR3 is 17 amino acids long. The CDR3 loop reads CASSLAPLAGGGNEQFF. CDR3 nucleotides: TGCGCCAGCAGCTTGGCCCCTCTAGCGGGAGGAGGAAATGAGCAGTTCTTC.

The rearrangement links TRBV28 to TRBJ2-7, with D perhaps TRBD2 (7 bases). This CDR3 has 16 amino acids. Germline CDR1 and CDR2: MDHEN and SYDVKM. V was shortened by 3 bases and J by 2 bases, with 17 bases between the two germline ends. The CDR3 DNA reads TGTGCCAGCAGTTTGTCCGCTCCGGGGGGCCCCTACGAGCAGTACTTC. It encodes CASSLSAPGGPYEQYF.

The rearrangement links TRBV5-6 to TRBJ1-5; D may be TRBD1 (6 bases). V lost 2 bases, J lost 0 bases, and 15 bases lay in between. The germline V gene encodes CDR1 SGHDT and CDR2 YYEEEE. The CDR3 is made up of 17 amino acids. The DNA of the CDR3 is TGTGCCAGCAGCTTAGGGGGGTATGCCCTTAGCAATCAGCCCCAGCATTTT. It encodes CASSLGGYALSNQPQHF. The variable domain in full, completed from reference TRBV5-6 and TRBJ1-5, reads DAGVTQSPTHLIKTRGQQVTLRCSPKSGHDTVSWYQQALGQGPQFIFQYYEEEERQRGNFPDRFSGHQFPNYSSELNVNALLLGDSALYLCASSLGGYALSNQPQHFGDGTRLSIL.

The chain employs TRBV18 and TRBJ2-1; TRBD2 matches at 7 bases. Germline V lookup: CDR1 KGHSH, CDR2 LQKENI. The CDR3 sequence is 15 residues long. V lost 1 base to trimming and J lost 9 bases; unmatched junction nucleotides: 9. CDR3 loop: CASSPQREAETEQFF. The CDR3 nucleotides are TGTGCCAGCTCACCACAGCGGGAAGCTGAGACTGAGCAGTTCTTC.

The CDR3 here is CASSSISGRAEDTQYF. The CDR3 DNA follows: TGTGCCAGCAGCTCTATAAGCGGGAGGGCCGAAGATACGCAGTATTTT. The rearrangement joins TRBV5-5 to TRBJ2-3; 10 nucleotides line up with TRBD2. This CDR3 spans 16 amino acids. Germline V gives CDR1 SGHKS, CDR2 YYEKEE (reference sequence). J gave up 5 bases and V 3 bases, and 9 bases lay outside the gene matches.

The rearrangement links TRBV2 to TRBJ2-7; a possible D gene is TRBD2 (6 bases). The V end lost 2 bases, the J end lost 2 bases, and 13 bases lay between the germline ends. Germline assignment: CDR1 SNHLY and CDR2 FYNNEI. This CDR3 region has 15 residues. For the CDR3, the DNA is TGTGCCAGCAGTGAACAACGGAGGGAGACCTACGAGCAGTACTTC. Its protein is CASSEQRRETYEQYF. Looking up the rest from reference TRBV2 and TRBJ2-7 gives the full variable domain: EPEVTQTPSHQVTQMGQEVILRCVPISNHLYFYWYRQILGQKVEFLVSFYNNEISEKSEIFDDQFSVERPDGSNFTLKIRSTKLEDSAMYFCASSEQRRETYEQYFGPGTRLTVT.

This chain joins TRBV6-6 and TRBJ2-2, with D possibly TRBD1 on 6 matching bases. CDR3 size: 15 residues. V lost 2 bases and J 9 bases, leaving 16 bases between the germline ends. CDR1 and CDR2 (germline): MNHNY, SVGAGI (reference sequence). The CDR3 reads CASSYTGQQSRELFF. CDR3 nucleotides: TGTGCCAGCAGTTACACAGGACAGCAAAGTAGGGAGCTGTTTTTT.

The chain uses TRBV18 and TRBJ1-1, with a possible D match to TRBD1 (5 bases). The CDR3 is 13 amino acids. With 2 bases removed from V and 4 bases from J, the gap between germline ends came to 8 bases. The germline V gene encodes CDR1 KGHSH and CDR2 LQKENI. CDR3 amino acids: CASSPGTATEAFF. CDR3 nucleotide sequence: TGTGCCAGCTCACCAGGGACGGCCACTGAAGCTTTCTTT.

For the CDR3, the DNA is TGTGCCAGCAGCGTGAGGATGAGGGAGAGTAGGAACGGGGAGCTGTTTTTT. Amino acids: CASSVRMRESRNGELFF. This chain uses TRBV5-4 with TRBJ2-2; D possibly corresponds to TRBD2 (5 bases). Germline values: CDR1 SGHNT, CDR2 YYREEE (reference sequence). The CDR3 spans 17 residues. V lost 4 bases and J lost 7, with 23 bases in between.

In its sample, this clone was seen once. The junction shows a germline mismatch at one end, possibly a read error. This chain joins TRBV27 and TRBJ2-5, with D perhaps given as TRBD1 or TRBD2 (5 bases each). This CDR3 is built from 16 residues. Germline V CDR1 and CDR2: MNHEY, SMNVEV (reference sequence). This CDR3 reads CASSLSWGSPQETQYF. CDR3 DNA: TGTGCCAGCAGTCTATCCTGGGGGTCCCCCCAAGAGACCCAGTACTTC.

For this clone: In the same sample, other DNA sequences code for this CDR3. The chain uses TRBV7-3 and TRBJ2-5; D is possibly TRBD1 or TRBD2 (6 bases each). Germline V gene data show CDR1 as SGHTA and CDR2 as FQGTGA. The CDR3 contains 13 residues. Trimming took 5 bases from V and 5 from J, leaving 12 bases between them. DNA for the CDR3: TGTGCCAGCAGCCCCACAGGGAGGGAGACCCAGTACTTC. Protein sequence: CASSPTGRETQYF. The full variable domain, in which reference TRBV7-3 and TRBJ2-5 provide the parts outside the CDR3, is GAGVSQTPSNKVTEKGKYVELRCDPISGHTALYWYRQSLGQGPEFLIYFQGTGAADDSGLPNDRFFAVRPEGSVSTLKIQRTERGDSAVYLCASSPTGRETQYFGPGTRLLVL.

This sequence joins TRBV27 and TRBJ2-3; no firm D call. CDR1 is MNHEY, CDR2 SMNVEV, per germline (reference sequence). The CDR3 covers 15 residues. Deletions cut 5 bases from V and 2 bases from J, with 14 bases between. The CDR3 DNA sequence: TGTGCCAGCAGTCAGCTCCGGGTCCTCACAGATACGCAGTATTTT. This sequence encodes CASSQLRVLTDTQYF.

The chain joins TRBV27 to TRBJ2-7, with 10 nucleotides matching TRBD2. Germline trimming cut 3 bases from V and 5 bases from J; bases unmatched to any gene: 7. The CDR3 is 15 amino acids. Germline values: CDR1 MNHEY, CDR2 SMNVEV (reference sequence). The CDR3 nucleotides are TGTGCCAGCAGTTTCGTCCTAGCGGGAGCCCACGAGCAGTACTTC. Translated: CASSFVLAGAHEQYF.

This sequence joins TRBV6-1 and TRBJ1-2, with no clear D. Germline CDR1 is MNHNS and CDR2 is SASEGT. CDR3 length: 12 amino acids. V shed 0 bases and J shed 5 bases, with 4 bases lying between them. The CDR3 region is CASSEALYGYTF. The CDR3 DNA follows: TGTGCCAGCAGTGAAGCGCTATATGGCTACACCTTC.

The rearrangement joins TRBV11-3 to TRBJ2-3; D is unclear. The CDR3 runs 14 residues. The germline CDR1 and CDR2 sequences are SGHNT and YENEEA. The V end lost 5 bases, the J end lost 5 bases, and 14 bases lay between the germline ends. The CDR3 bases are TGTGCCAGCAGCCAGCGACCCCCCCAAGATACGCAGTATTTT. Translating gives CASSQRPPQDTQYF.

This chain uses TRBV9 with TRBJ2-1, with D perhaps matching TRBD2 (5 bases). V lost 1 base and J 1 base, leaving 9 bases between the germline ends. From germline, CDR1 is SGDLS and CDR2 YYNGEE. The CDR3 runs 15 residues. CDR3 sequence (DNA): TGTGCCAGCAGCGTACTAGCACAATCCTACAATGAGCAGTTCTTC. This gives the protein CASSVLAQSYNEQFF.